The present T cell receptor (beta chain) was sequenced within a study of shared clonotypes between healthy human individuals. Donors comprised healthy HIV-negative adults lacking recent acute infections or vaccinations. Donors, without exception, were Caucasian adults residing in Nashville, Tennessee. Study results and limitations: Large depth notwithstanding, sorted-subset sequencing proved incomplete by rarefaction. Clonotype sharing among donors, it was expected, would be affected by sequencing depth.

Here immunoSEQ multiplex PCR was the method, and the copy in TCRdb shows in-frame clones only, minus some. This sample has over 950,000 clones, with about 72% found just once. J lost 2 bases, V lost 5 bases, and 5 bases had no gene match. The CDR3 runs 14 residues. Germline-derived CDR1 and CDR2 are MDHEN and SYDVKM. This clone was counted many times. Antigen unknown. V is TRBV28 and J is TRBJ2-5; TRBD2 matches 7 bases. The material sequenced was memory CD4+ T cells from PBMCs. Documented subset: CD45RA-negative fraction. This clonotype originated in a man between 18 and 35 years old in good health. Some clones in this sample may be carry-over from other donors' samples. DNA of the CDR3: TGTGCCAGCAGTCCCCACGGGGGGCAAGAGACCCAGTACTTC. This sequence encodes CASSPHGGQETQYF.